The clone carrying this TCR beta chain was observed a single time. Some clones are missing from TCRdb's copy, which holds only in-frame ones; the method was immunoSEQ multiplex PCR. Counted here are roughly 120,000 clones, 86% occurring once; the ten biggest clones make up approximately 2.9%. Trimming took off 7 bases at V and 3 bases at J, with 17 bases between the two ends. The CDR3 sequence is 15 residues long. CDR1 and CDR2 (germline): MDHEN, SYDVKM. This sample was taken from a study of T cell responses to AZD1222 COVID-19 vaccine. The rearrangement joins TRBV28 to TRBJ2-3; tentative D call: TRBD2 (5 bases). The clonotype was recovered from an adult who received the AZD1222 COVID-19 vaccine. The sample in question was peripheral blood, obtained 28 days after the second AZD1222 dose. The chain's CDR3 is CASTLPGSGTDTQYF. In DNA form, the CDR3 reads TGTGCCAGCACCCTTCCTGGATCGGGGACAGATACGCAGTATTTT.